Following are 6 T cell receptor beta chains from one sample sequenced in a study of shared clonotypes between healthy human individuals. Sequencing used immunoSEQ multiplex PCR; TCRdb keeps in-frame clones, though not all of them. The sample lists some 2 million clones; about 95% were seen once. The naive CD8 population came from CD45RO-negative cells selected for CCR7, without terminally differentiated effector memory CD45RA+ cells. The specimen was naive CD8+ T cells sorted from blood. Receptor source: a man aged 18 to 35 in good health.

The chain carries TRBV9 and TRBJ1-6; no firm D call. CDR1 and CDR2 from the germline V gene are SGDLS and YYNGEE. CDR3 length equals 15 residues. V was clipped by 0 bases and J by 10 bases, with 14 bases between them. CDR3 protein: CASSVAEGPKSPLHF. In nucleotides, the CDR3 is TGTGCCAGCAGCGTAGCGGAAGGGCCTAAGTCACCCCTCCACTTT.

The V gene is TRBV6-6, the J gene TRBJ2-7; D may be TRBD2 (6 bases). Looked up from germline, CDR1 is MNHNY and CDR2 is SVGAGI (reference sequence). The CDR3 extends over 15 amino acids. The V and J ends lost 4 bases and 5 bases respectively, with 18 bases between them. CDR3 DNA sequence: TGTGCCAGCAGTTTTCGGGACTCCCTTTCCCACGAGCAGTACTTC. Encoded protein: CASSFRDSLSHEQYF.

This chain uses TRBV11-2 with TRBJ1-2, with D hard to call. V lost 1 base and J 8 bases, leaving 11 bases between the germline ends. CDR3 size: 13 residues. In germline, CDR1 is SGHAT, CDR2 FQNNGV. The CDR3 DNA reads as TGTGCCAGCAGCTTAGGGGGAGATCAGGGCTACACCTTC. This codes for CASSLGGDQGYTF.

The chain is built from TRBV7-6 and TRBJ2-5; 11 nucleotides line up with TRBD2. The V gene's germline CDR1 is SGHVS and CDR2 FNYEAQ. The CDR3 covers 15 residues. J was trimmed by 3 bases and V by 1 base; bases with no gene match: 1. CDR3 loop: CASSLGLAGKETQYF. CDR3 nucleotides: TGTGCCAGCAGCTTAGGACTAGCGGGAAAAGAGACCCAGTACTTC.

In nucleotides, the CDR3 is TGTGCCAGCAGTTTTAAGCGGGAGGGCCTTTACGAGCAGTACTTC. This sequence encodes CASSFKREGLYEQYF. V gene TRBV28 combines with J gene TRBJ2-7, with TRBD2 identical over 10 bases. V shed 3 bases and J 4 bases; nucleotides not matched to a gene: 6. The CDR3 sequence is 15 residues long. Per the germline V gene, CDR1 is MDHEN and CDR2 is SYDVKM.

The V call is TRBV7-8, the J call TRBJ1-5; D unresolved. V lost 1 base to trimming and J lost 0 bases, with 19 bases between them. The germline CDR1 and CDR2 sequences are SGHVS and FQNEAQ. The length of the CDR3 is 19 residues. The CDR3 sequence: CASSLEYPSTFYSNQPQHF. The CDR3 DNA follows: TGTGCCAGCAGCTTAGAGTATCCCAGCACCTTCTATAGCAATCAGCCCCAGCATTTT.